This T cell receptor beta chain was observed in a study of blood T cell repertoires in COVID-19. TCRdb's table, derived via immunoSEQ multiplex PCR, lists solely in-frame clones and lacks some. The table lists under 300,000 clones, around nine tenths of them singletons, with approximately 1.7% in the top ten. The CDR3 is made up of 12 amino acids. Trimming took off 3 bases at V and 7 bases at J, with 7 bases between the two ends. Germline CDR1 and CDR2: ENHRY and SYGVKD. The receptor's source is a woman between 45 and 65 years old who had recovered from COVID-19. Sequencing was carried out using PBMCs or T cells enriched from blood (not recorded which). J is TRBJ1-5 and V is TRBV10-3; D gene ambiguous. CDR3 sequence reads: CAISDREQPQHF. CDR3 coding DNA: TGTGCCATCAGTGACCGGGAGCAGCCCCAGCATTTT.